Listed below are T cell receptor beta chains from one sample, sequenced in a study of T-cell memory formation after mild COVID-19. TCRdb recomputed calls from the 5' RACE reads with MiXCR, one row per CDR3 protein. The sample carries 85,000 to 120,000 distinct CDR3 sequences, 9.5% to 15% recorded once. Sequencing was performed on PBMCs or a T cell subset sorted from them (not recorded which). The receptors derive from an adult woman who had mild COVID-19 (a few samples of this study predate the infection). Cell type and time point are not known. The CDR3 runs from the conserved cysteine through the conserved F or W. A D gene is named only where the DNA matches it firmly. For some rows the clone size is stated as once, few or many, or as a class when expanded; others skip it.

abundance	d_gene	v_gene	j_gene	CDR3nt	CDR3aa
NA	NA	TRBV7-9	TRBJ2-2	TGTGCCACCTACAGGGTTGAGACCGGGGAGCTGTTTTTT	CATYRVETGELFF
NA	NA	TRBV7-7	TRBJ2-7	TGTGCTAGCAGCCCAGACAGGAATTACGAGCAGTACTTC	CASSPDRNYEQYF
many	TRBD2	TRBV7-6	TRBJ2-7	TGTGCCAGCAGCTACACTAGCGGGGGCGAGCAGTACTTC	CASSYTSGGEQYF
NA	TRBD2	TRBV20-1	TRBJ2-1	TGCAGTGCCCCACCCGCCGGGACTAGCGGGGGTTATTATTACAATGAGCAGTTCTTC	CSAPPAGTSGGYYYNEQFF
NA	NA	TRBV14	TRBJ1-2	TGTGCCAGCTCGAGCAGGGGCTATGGCTACACCTTC	CASSSRGYGYTF
few	NA	TRBV7-9	TRBJ2-1	TGTGCCAGCAGCTTAGAGTTATCTTGGGGCTGGGACAATGAGCAGTTCTTC	CASSLELSWGWDNEQFF
many	TRBD2	TRBV20-1	TRBJ2-7	TGCAGTGCTAGGGGGACTAGCGAGGACGAGCAGTACTTC	CSARGTSEDEQYF
many	TRBD1	TRBV4-3	TRBJ2-7	TGCGCCAGCAGCCAAGAGGGGACAGGGAGGTATTACGAGCAGTACTTC	CASSQEGTGRYYEQYF
NA	NA	TRBV18	TRBJ2-3	TGTGCCAGCTCATTAGCCTTATCGACAGAAAGCACAGATACGCAGTATTTT	CASSLALSTESTDTQYF
many	NA	TRBV4-3	TRBJ2-2	TGCGCCAGCAGCCAAGATCGGAGATCCAACACCGGGGAGCTGTTTTTT	CASSQDRRSNTGELFF
NA	TRBD1	TRBV10-3	TRBJ1-1	TGTGCCATCAGCAAGACAGGGGGCGAGTCTGAAGCTTTCTTT	CAISKTGGESEAFF
NA	TRBD2	TRBV7-9	TRBJ2-1	TGTGCCAGCAGCTTAGTACTAGCGGGGGGTAATGAGCAGTTCTTC	CASSLVLAGGNEQFF
NA	TRBD2	TRBV24-1	TRBJ2-1	TGTGCCACCAGTGACCGGACTAGCGGGAGGGCCTCTTACAATGAGCAGTTCTTC	CATSDRTSGRASYNEQFF
few	TRBD1	TRBV12-3/TRBV12-4	TRBJ1-5	TGTGCCAGCAGTTTAAGGGCAGGGGGCACTCAGCCCCAGCATTTT	CASSLRAGGTQPQHF
NA	TRBD2	TRBV6-5	TRBJ2-2	TGTGCCAGCAGCCTGTCTAGCGGGTCAACCGGGGAGCTGTTTTTT	CASSLSSGSTGELFF
NA	TRBD1	TRBV6-4	TRBJ2-7	TGTGCCAGCATCGAAGGACAGGGCTACGAGCAGTACTTC	CASIEGQGYEQYF
NA	NA	TRBV6-2/TRBV6-3	TRBJ2-1	TGTGCCAGCACAAAGGAGGTGGCTTACAATGAGCAGTTCTTC	CASTKEVAYNEQFF
NA	NA	TRBV12-3/TRBV12-4	TRBJ1-5	TGTGCCAGCAGTTTACAGGGAGGAGGGCAGCCCCAGCATTTT	CASSLQGGGQPQHF